The 30 T cell receptor beta chains reported below all come from one sample, sequenced in a study of cytomegalovirus exposure and HLA in healthy donors. Use of 60 Vbeta and 13 Jbeta primers characterized the PCR. TCRdb's table, derived via immunoSEQ multiplex PCR, lists solely in-frame clones and lacks some. The sample shows about 120,000 clones, over 60% of them seen only once. The sequenced sample consisted of PBMCs. These receptors were obtained from a man aged 25 to 40 in good health and CMV-seropositive.

The CDR3 DNA reads as TGTGCCAGCAGTTCCCTGACAGGGCGCAATCAGCCCCAGCATTTT. Protein sequence: CASSSLTGRNQPQHF. This chain links TRBV28 with TRBJ1-5, with 7 bases lining up with TRBD1. The CDR3 has 15 residues. V lost 4 bases, J lost 2 bases, and 5 bases stayed unmatched. Looked up from germline, CDR1 is MDHEN and CDR2 is SYDVKM.

V gene TRBV11-2 combines with J gene TRBJ2-6, with D possibly TRBD2 on 6 matching bases. Trimming cost V 1 base and J 4 bases, with 14 bases left between them. This CDR3 has 17 residues. Per the germline V gene, CDR1 is SGHAT and CDR2 is FQNNGV. CDR3 coding DNA: TGTGCCAGCAGCTTAGTTCCCCGGGGGTCCGGGGCCAACGTCCTGACTTTC. This gives the protein CASSLVPRGSGANVLTF. Variable domain in full (rest from reference TRBV11-2 and TRBJ2-6): EAGVAQSPRYKIIEKRQSVAFWCNPISGHATLYWYQQILGQGPKLLIQFQNNGVVDDSQLPKDRFSAERLKGVDSTLKIQPAKLEDSAVYLCASSLVPRGSGANVLTFGAGSRLTVL.

The chain is built from TRBV21-1 and TRBJ2-7; the table's D gene call, TRBD2, was not cross checked with the DNA. TRBV21-1 is listed as a pseudogene. The CDR3 has 16 residues. The CDR3 loop reads CASSNVWSGDLDEQYF. The CDR3 DNA reads TGTGCCAGCAGCAACGTTTGGTCGGGGGATCTCGACGAGCAGTACTTC.

This clone occurred once. The CDR3 DNA is TGCAGCGTACCCTCCGGGACTAGCGGGACCATCCTGGGAACCGGGGAGCTGTTTTTT. Encoded protein: CSVPSGTSGTILGTGELFF. The chain carries TRBV29-1 and TRBJ2-2; 13 nucleotides agree with TRBD2. Trimming cost V 6 bases and J 5 bases; bases outside gene matches: 18. CDR1 and CDR2 from the germline V gene are SQVTM and ANQGSEA. This CDR3 region has 19 residues.

V and J are TRBV6-6 and TRBJ2-2; the D gene is possibly TRBD1 (6 bases). Germline CDR1 reads MNHNY; CDR2 reads SVGAGI (reference sequence). V gave up 8 bases and J gave up 4 bases, with 17 bases separating them. There are 15 residues in the CDR3. The CDR3 nucleotides are TGTGCCAGCGGGGCCAGGGGTTGGACCACCGGGGAGCTGTTTTTT. Protein sequence: CASGARGWTTGELFF.

The chain links TRBV4-2 to TRBJ2-7, with D maybe TRBD2 (6 bases). Germline V CDR1 and CDR2: LGHNA, YNFKEQ. The V end was cut by 1 base, the J end by 2 bases, with 9 bases between. The CDR3 extends over 14 amino acids. The CDR3 sequence is CASSQAIAAYEQYF. The CDR3 DNA reads as TGTGCCAGCAGCCAAGCGATAGCGGCCTACGAGCAGTACTTC.

The chain couples TRBV6-1 to TRBJ2-2; 12 bases match TRBD2. Germline CDR1 MNHNS, CDR2 SASEGT. The CDR3 is 15 residues long. V shed 6 bases, J shed 6 bases, and the junction held 5 bases outside the gene matches. CDR3 in amino acids: CASRLLAGGAGELFF. CDR3 nucleotides: TGTGCCAGCAGGCTACTAGCGGGAGGCGCCGGGGAGCTGTTTTTT.

The J gene is TRBJ2-6, the V gene TRBV2; 7 nucleotides line up with TRBD1. CDR1 is SNHLY and CDR2 is FYNNEI in the germline V gene. V dropped 6 bases and J dropped 2; count of bases not matched to a gene: 1. The CDR3 is 14 residues long. The CDR3 nucleotides are TGTGCCAGCAGCGACAGGGCTGGGGCCAACGTCCTGACTTTC. Amino acids: CASSDRAGANVLTF.

The chain joins TRBV27 to TRBJ2-2, with TRBD1 identical over 7 bases. Germline V gives CDR1 MNHEY, CDR2 SMNVEV (reference sequence). V lost 2 bases to trimming and J lost 4 bases; unmatched junction nucleotides: 4. This CDR3 is 15 amino acids long. The CDR3 here is CASSLKGARTGELFF. Written as DNA, the CDR3 is TGTGCCAGCAGTTTAAAGGGGGCGCGCACCGGGGAGCTGTTTTTT.

The V and J genes are TRBV7-9 and TRBJ2-7; 8 bases are a match to TRBD2. The CDR3 length is 15 residues. The J segment lost 7 bases and the V segment lost 6 bases, leaving 14 bases of the junction unmatched. Looked up from germline, CDR1 is SEHNR and CDR2 is FQNEAQ (reference sequence). CDR3 amino acids: CASRSAGGRPSEQYF. The DNA of the CDR3 is TGTGCCAGCAGGTCGGCGGGAGGCAGGCCCTCGGAGCAGTACTTC. Filled out from reference TRBV7-9 and TRBJ2-7, the complete variable domain reads DTGVSQNPRHKITKRGQNVTFRCDPISEHNRLYWYRQTLGQGPEFLTYFQNEAQLEKSRLLSDRFSAERPKGSFSTLEIQRTEQGDSAMYLCASRSAGGRPSEQYFGPGTRLTVT.

V gene TRBV6-6 combines with J gene TRBJ2-3; D is ambiguous. With 5 bases removed from V and 4 bases from J, the gap between germline ends came to 10 bases. The CDR3 contains 13 residues. Germline V CDR1 and CDR2: MNHNY, SVGAGI (reference sequence). The CDR3 DNA follows: TGTGCCAGCAGTGGCCCCCGGGCAGATACGCAGTATTTT. Encoded protein: CASSGPRADTQYF.

The chain employs TRBV18 and TRBJ2-7, with 8 bases matching TRBD1. The CDR3 contains 16 residues. Per the germline V gene, CDR1 is KGHSH and CDR2 is LQKENI. J was trimmed by 2 bases and V by 3 bases; bases with no gene match: 9. The CDR3 reads CASSPLGQGLTYEQYF. The CDR3 DNA sequence: TGTGCCAGCTCACCTTTAGGACAGGGACTTACCTACGAGCAGTACTTC.

The CDR3 protein is CAWSGTGGAAFF. DNA for the CDR3: TGTGCCTGGAGTGGGACAGGGGGCGCAGCTTTCTTT. The chain combines TRBV30 with TRBJ1-1; 11 bases are a match to TRBD1. In germline, CDR1 is GTSNPN, CDR2 SVGIG (reference sequence). The CDR3 is 12 residues long. V shed 1 base and J 10 bases; nucleotides not matched to a gene: 2.

The chain links TRBV7-3 to TRBJ2-5; 15 bases align to TRBD2. Germline assignment: CDR1 SGHTA and CDR2 FQGTGA. Losses at the gene ends were 4 bases for V and 5 bases for J; bases not matched to a gene: 8. This CDR3 has 17 amino acids. The CDR3 here is CASSSPRTSGGEETQYF. The DNA of the CDR3 is TGTGCCAGCAGCTCACCTAGGACTAGCGGGGGGGAGGAGACCCAGTACTTC.

The genes are TRBV9 and TRBJ2-1, with TRBD1 matching 8 bases. This CDR3 spans 14 amino acids. The J segment lost 3 bases and the V segment lost 4 bases, leaving 3 bases of the junction unmatched. CDR1 and CDR2 from the germline V gene are SGDLS and YYNGEE. The DNA of the CDR3 is TGTGCCAGCAGCTATGGACAGGGCTACAATGAGCAGTTCTTC. Encoded protein: CASSYGQGYNEQFF.

The rearrangement links TRBV7-9 to TRBJ1-1; 7 bases map to TRBD1. CDR3 length: 14 residues. Germline loops: CDR1 SEHNR, CDR2 FQNEAQ (reference sequence). With V trimmed by 5 bases and J by 1 base, 4 bases remained unmatched. CDR3 protein: CASSTQGGNTEAFF. DNA for the CDR3: TGTGCCAGCAGCACTCAGGGGGGGAACACTGAAGCTTTCTTT.

This sequence joins TRBV28 and TRBJ2-1, with TRBD2 matching 9 bases. CDR3 size: 15 residues. The germline V gene has CDR1 MDHEN and CDR2 SYDVKM. V trimming: 7 bases; J trimming: 4 bases; junction bases outside the gene matches: 8. The chain's CDR3 is CASTSTSGAYNEQFF. The DNA for the CDR3 is TGTGCCAGCACCTCGACTAGCGGAGCTTACAATGAGCAGTTCTTC.

This CDR3 is CASTRTSGRVKETQYF. In nucleotides, the CDR3 is TGTGCCAGCACTCGGACTAGCGGGAGAGTCAAAGAGACCCAGTACTTC. The chain carries TRBV11-2 and TRBJ2-5; TRBD2 matches 13 bases. Germline V gene sequence: CDR1 SGHAT, CDR2 FQNNGV. The V and J ends lost 7 bases and 3 bases, in that order; junction bases with no gene match: 8. The CDR3 runs to 16 residues.

V usage is TRBV19 and J usage is TRBJ2-1; D not resolved. V lost 1 base to trimming and J lost 2 bases, with 9 bases between them. The CDR3 has 15 amino acids. From germline, CDR1 is LNHDA and CDR2 SQIVND (reference sequence). This CDR3 reads CASSIASRTYNEQFF. The CDR3 DNA reads TGTGCCAGTAGTATAGCGTCGAGGACCTACAATGAGCAGTTCTTC.

The chain has TRBV7-3 and TRBJ2-7; TRBD1 matches 7 bases. Germline CDR1 and CDR2: SGHTA and FQGTGA. This CDR3 comprises 13 residues. CDR3 nucleotide sequence: TGTGCAAAGGGGGCTAGGGTTGAGTACGAGCAGTACTTC. Translated, it gives CAKGARVEYEQYF.

The chain recombines TRBV5-1 with TRBJ2-3; unclear D gene. The CDR3 is made up of 14 amino acids. Per the germline V gene, CDR1 is SGHRS and CDR2 is YFSETQ. Trimming stripped 0 bases from V and 3 bases from J, with 8 bases between. The CDR3 DNA reads TGCGCCAGCAGCTTGGTCCCGGGTACAGATACGCAGTATTTT. Its protein product is CASSLVPGTDTQYF. Full variable domain (missing parts from reference TRBV5-1 and TRBJ2-3): KAGVTQTPRYLIKTRGQQVTLSCSPISGHRSVSWYQQTPGQGLQFLFEYFSETQRNKGNFPGRFSGRQFSNSRSEMNVSTLELGDSALYLCASSLVPGTDTQYFGPGTRLTVL.

This clone was counted once. This sequence joins TRBV2 and TRBJ2-3; unclear D gene. V lost 7 bases and J lost 6, with 11 bases in between. The CDR3 contains 12 residues. Germline V lookup: CDR1 SNHLY, CDR2 FYNNEI. In DNA form, the CDR3 reads TGTGCCAGCATCCTAACCCCGGATACGCAGTATTTT. Its translation: CASILTPDTQYF.

The chain's CDR3 is CASRVYRDREAFF. The CDR3 bases are TGTGCCAGCAGGGTCTACCGGGACAGGGAAGCTTTCTTT. V gene TRBV5-6 combines with J gene TRBJ1-1, with 8 bases matching TRBD1. Germline lookup yields CDR1 SGHDT and CDR2 YYEEEE. The CDR3 is 13 amino acids. V lost 5 bases to trimming and J lost 8 bases; unmatched junction nucleotides: 8.

The chain uses TRBV4-3 and TRBJ2-7; 8 positions agree with TRBD2. Germline V lookup: CDR1 LGHNA, CDR2 YSLEER. The CDR3 loop spans 16 amino acids. The ends lost 1 base at V and 5 bases at J; junction bases unmatched: 10. The chain's CDR3 is CASSQVRAGGVNEQYF. DNA for the CDR3: TGCGCCAGCAGCCAAGTGAGGGCGGGAGGCGTAAACGAGCAGTACTTC.

CDR3 coding DNA: TGCGCCAGCAGCCAAGAATACAGGACAGGGCTCACTAATGAAAAACTGTTTTTT. It translates to CASSQEYRTGLTNEKLFF. The rearrangement joins TRBV4-1 to TRBJ1-4; 8 bases line up with TRBD1. Germline-derived CDR1 and CDR2 are MGHRA and YSYEKL. The CDR3 length is 18 residues. The ends lost 0 bases at V and 2 bases at J; junction bases unmatched: 8.

The V gene is TRBV28, the J gene TRBJ1-2; no clear D gene. Germline V lookup: CDR1 MDHEN, CDR2 SYDVKM. V lost 3 bases and J lost 7, with 6 bases in between. The CDR3 is 11 amino acids. The CDR3 region is CASSLRSGYTF. The CDR3 nucleotides read TGTGCCAGCAGTTTGCGGAGTGGCTACACCTTC.

This chain links TRBV19 with TRBJ1-1; D unresolved. This CDR3 is 12 amino acids long. Germline values: CDR1 LNHDA, CDR2 SQIVND (reference sequence). V lost 0 bases and J 7 bases, leaving 6 bases between the germline ends. CDR3 residues: CASSIDYNEAFF. CDR3 coding DNA: TGTGCCAGTAGTATAGATTACAATGAAGCTTTCTTT.

This rearrangement joins TRBV6-6 to TRBJ2-7; TRBD2 is a possible D gene (5 bases). The CDR3 extends over 10 amino acids. The germline V and J ends were trimmed by 8 bases and 3 bases, with 5 bases remaining between them. CDR1 is MNHNY, CDR2 SVGAGI, per germline (reference sequence). The CDR3 nucleotides read TGTGCCAGCCGGGACTACGAGCAGTACTTC. Amino acids: CASRDYEQYF.

This chain connects TRBV18 to TRBJ2-2, with D perhaps TRBD2 (6 bases). This CDR3 comprises 15 residues. V lost 0 bases and J 4 bases, leaving 9 bases between the germline ends. Germline V gives CDR1 KGHSH, CDR2 LQKENI. Here the CDR3 DNA reads TGTGCCAGCTCACCACCGGGGGGATTCACCGGGGAGCTGTTTTTT. The encoded protein is CASSPPGGFTGELFF.

J is TRBJ2-1 and V is TRBV7-3; 8 nucleotides match TRBD2. The CDR3 consists of 16 residues. The junction had 6 bases not matched to a gene; V was cut back by 5 bases and J by 0 bases. Germline V CDR1 and CDR2: SGHTA, FQGTGA. This CDR3 reads CASSTSGGSSYNEQFF. The CDR3 DNA reads as TGTGCCAGCAGCACTAGCGGAGGGAGCTCCTACAATGAGCAGTTCTTC.